This note documents a single T cell receptor beta chain sequence. The antigen remains undetermined. Germline V gene sequence: CDR1 SGHTA, CDR2 FQGTGA. This CDR3 spans 14 amino acids. V lost 3 bases and J lost 4; bases outside the gene matches: 4. This entry comes from a study of cytomegalovirus exposure and HLA in healthy donors. Study as a whole: A prior analysis found about 120 million unique TCR beta sequences from around 180 million T cells. Study results and limitations: Some V segments, including TRBV6-2 and TRBV6-3, were excluded as indistinguishable. Association of some 18,000 TCR beta sequences with HLA alleles was found at 0.05 false discovery rate in a later analysis. CMV serostatus was the sole immune exposure data available.

Researchers ran the PCR with 60 Vbeta and 13 Jbeta primers. Produced via immunoSEQ multiplex PCR; TCRdb's table is partial and in-frame only. This sample has around 130,000 clones, with around 70% found just once. This clonotype originated in a woman in her 30s in good health and CMV-seronegative. The chain combines TRBV7-3 with TRBJ1-1; 8 positions agree with TRBD1. Sequenced: PBMCs. This CDR3 reads CASSFDRGTTEAFF. The DNA of the CDR3 is TGTGCCAGCAGCTTCGACAGGGGTACCACTGAAGCTTTCTTT.